The T cell receptor beta chain under discussion was sequenced for a study of OX40 agonist ivuxolimab in advanced cancers. Using immunoSEQ multiplex PCR, the repertoire was profiled, and TCRdb retains in-frame clones only, with some absent. The data show tens of thousands of clones, around nine tenths seen once. The germline V gene has CDR1 MNHEY and CDR2 SVGAGI. J was trimmed by 4 bases and V by 0 bases; bases with no gene match: 3. The CDR3 runs 15 residues. The gene calls are TRBV6-5 and TRBJ2-1, with 7 bases that match TRBD1. The sequence was obtained from an adult with an advanced solid tumor such as melanoma, head and neck, liver or kidney cancer. Sequenced here: CD4+ or CD8+ T cells sorted from blood, sampled in a trial of the OX40 agonist ivuxolimab. CDR3 amino acids: CASSYSGTAYNEQFF. Written as DNA, the CDR3 is TGTGCCAGCAGTTACTCGGGGACAGCGTACAATGAGCAGTTCTTC.